One sample yielded the 26 T cell receptor beta chains listed below, sequenced in a study of T cells in localized non-small cell lung cancer. The repertoire was sequenced with immunoSEQ multiplex PCR; TCRdb's copy has only in-frame clones and lacks some. The table shows 4,000 to 6,500 clones, with about 33% occurring only once. Here the sequenced sample was lung tumor tissue, taken before any cancer treatment. These receptors originate from a female donor older than 55 with stage I lung adenocarcinoma.

V and J are TRBV6-8 and TRBJ2-2; D gene unclear. The V gene's germline CDR1 is MNHGY and CDR2 SAAAGT. V gave up 7 bases and J gave up 4 bases, with 19 bases separating them. The CDR3 is 16 amino acids. The CDR3 nucleotides are TGTGCCAGCATTATGGGCAATGCGCGGACCACCGGGGAGCTGTTTTTT. Translating it yields CASIMGNARTTGELFF.

By sample share, this clone is medium-sized. The genes are TRBV11-3 and TRBJ2-1; D assignment may be TRBD1 or TRBD2 (5 bases each). Germline CDR1 is SGHNT and CDR2 is YENEEA. V was trimmed by 0 bases and J by 6 bases, leaving 18 bases between them. CDR3 length: 17 amino acids. CDR3 DNA: TGTGCCAGCAGCTTAGATCTGGGGCAGGTTCGGGGCAATGAGCAGTTCTTC. Translation: CASSLDLGQVRGNEQFF.

This rearrangement joins TRBV14 to TRBJ2-7; 7 bases are a match to TRBD2. Germline lookup yields CDR1 SGHDN and CDR2 FVKESK. V gave up 1 base and J gave up 6 bases; unmatched junction bases: 12. The CDR3 runs to 16 residues. The DNA for the CDR3 is TGTGCCAGCAGCCAAGGGGGGGGGACTAAACGGCGCGAGCAGTACTTC. Translating gives CASSQGGGTKRREQYF. Full variable domain (rest looked up from reference TRBV14 and TRBJ2-7): EAGVTQFPSHSVIEKGQTVTLRCDPISGHDNLYWYRRVMGKEIKFLLHFVKESKQDESGMPNNRFLAERTGGTYSTLKVQPAELEDSGVYFCASSQGGGTKRREQYFGPGTRLTVT.

V and J are TRBV5-1 and TRBJ2-5; 11 bases are shared with TRBD2. Germline CDR1 is SGHRS and CDR2 is YFSETQ. J was trimmed by 2 bases and V by 0 bases; bases with no gene match: 6. The CDR3 totals 17 residues. The CDR3 DNA sequence: TGCGCCAGCAGCTTGGGGCAGCTAGCGGGGGGACAAGAGACCCAGTACTTC. Amino acid sequence: CASSLGQLAGGQETQYF.

This clone rates as medium-sized. The chain combines TRBV11-3 with TRBJ2-2, with D possibly TRBD1 on 5 matching bases. CDR3 length equals 14 residues. The V gene lost 5 bases and the J gene lost 1 base, with 8 bases spanning the gap. Germline-derived CDR1 and CDR2 are SGHNT and YENEEA. The CDR3 loop reads CASSDSWNTGELFF. The CDR3 coding sequence is TGTGCCAGCAGCGACAGTTGGAACACCGGGGAGCTGTTTTTT.

The chain carries TRBV7-4 and TRBJ2-1; D may be TRBD1 (5 bases). The germline V and J ends were trimmed by 6 bases and 6 bases, with 12 bases remaining between them. Germline V gene data show CDR1 as SGHVT and CDR2 as SQSDAQ. The CDR3 spans 13 residues. The CDR3 sequence is CASRQNQGNEQFF. The DNA of the CDR3 is TGTGCCAGCAGGCAAAATCAGGGCAATGAGCAGTTCTTC.

V is TRBV29-1 and J is TRBJ1-2; D not resolved. With 0 bases removed from V and 7 bases from J, the gap between germline ends came to 12 bases. The CDR3 extends over 13 amino acids. Germline V gene lookup returns CDR1 SQVTM and CDR2 ANQGSEA. The CDR3 nucleotides read TGCAGCGTTGAAGAAAAGGTCTCGGGTGGCTACACCTTC. It specifies CSVEEKVSGGYTF. The full variable domain, in which reference TRBV29-1 and TRBJ1-2 provide the parts outside the CDR3, is SAVISQKPSRDICQRGTSLTIQCQVDSQVTMMFWYRQQPGQSLTLIATANQGSEATYESGFVIDKFPISRPNLTFSTLTVSNMSPEDSSIYLCSVEEKVSGGYTFGSGTRLTVV.

The chain links TRBV9 to TRBJ1-5; D is unresolved. V was pared by 5 bases and J by 0 bases, with 15 bases between. The CDR3 is made up of 16 amino acids. Germline CDR1 reads SGDLS; CDR2 reads YYNGEE. CDR3 protein: CASSEMWRASNQPQHF. In nucleotides, the CDR3 is TGTGCCAGCAGTGAAATGTGGAGGGCTAGCAATCAGCCCCAGCATTTT.

The chain has TRBV28 and TRBJ1-2, with D possibly TRBD1 on 6 matching bases. This CDR3 comprises 14 residues. Trimming removed 6 bases at V and 2 bases at J, with 13 bases between. Germline assignment: CDR1 MDHEN and CDR2 SYDVKM. The CDR3 here is CASSPEDRNYGYTF. The CDR3 bases are TGTGCCAGCAGCCCCGAGGACAGAAACTATGGCTACACCTTC.

The chain combines TRBV5-1 with TRBJ1-1; a possible D gene is TRBD1 (5 bases). Germline V lookup: CDR1 SGHRS, CDR2 YFSETQ. Trimming pared 5 bases from V and 8 bases from J, leaving 19 bases between. This CDR3 is built from 14 residues. CDR3 sequence: CASRAAGVKGEAFF. CDR3 bases: TGCGCCAGCAGGGCGGCCGGTGTTAAGGGGGAAGCTTTCTTT.

By sample fraction, this clone is medium-sized. The V call is TRBV11-3, the J call TRBJ1-4; no reliable D call. With 4 bases removed from V and 8 bases from J, the gap between germline ends came to 14 bases. This CDR3 contains 14 residues. CDR1 and CDR2 (germline): SGHNT, YENEEA. CDR3: CASSCRRSGEKLFF. CDR3 DNA sequence: TGTGCCAGCAGCTGCAGGAGGTCGGGCGAAAAACTGTTTTTT.

This clone is large within its sample. CDR3 loop: CASSIVLSNTEAFF. In DNA, the CDR3 is TGTGCCAGTAGTATCGTGCTATCGAACACTGAAGCTTTCTTT. The gene calls are TRBV19 and TRBJ1-1, with D unresolved. The CDR3 runs to 14 residues. Germline V gene lookup returns CDR1 LNHDA and CDR2 SQIVND (reference sequence). The ends were cut back, 3 bases at V and 1 base at J, with 9 bases in the middle.

CDR3 loop: CASSPPSNTGELFF. Written as DNA, the CDR3 is TGTGCCAGCTCACCACCGTCGAACACCGGGGAGCTGTTTTTT. The rearrangement links TRBV18 to TRBJ2-2; no firm D call. Germline V lookup: CDR1 KGHSH, CDR2 LQKENI. This CDR3 contains 14 residues. Between the trimmed V and J ends, which lost 0 bases and 0 bases, there was a span of 2 bases.

The chain carries TRBV6-8 and TRBJ2-1, with TRBD1 identical over 7 bases. The CDR3 runs 15 residues. CDR1 and CDR2 (germline): MNHGY, SAAAGT. Germline trimming cut 5 bases from V and 5 bases from J; bases unmatched to any gene: 9. CDR3 nucleotide sequence: TGTGCCAGCAGTCCTCGACAGGGAATCGACAATGAGCAGTTCTTC. Residues: CASSPRQGIDNEQFF.

This clone turned up a few times. The chain employs TRBV11-3 and TRBJ1-1, with a weak D call TRBD1 (6 bases). This CDR3 has 14 residues. Trimming cost V 5 bases and J 1 base, with 11 bases left between them. CDR1 is SGHNT, CDR2 YENEEA, per germline. CDR3 nucleotide sequence: TGTGCCAGCAGCGAACGGACAGCGAACACTGAAGCTTTCTTT. Amino acid sequence: CASSERTANTEAFF.

This clone has just a few counts. The V and J genes are TRBV15 and TRBJ2-1; the match to TRBD1 covers 9 bases. The J segment lost 6 bases and the V segment lost 1 base, leaving 1 base of the junction unmatched. The CDR3 is 14 amino acids. Per the germline V gene, CDR1 is LNHNV and CDR2 is YYDKDF (reference sequence). The CDR3 nucleotides read TGTGCCACCAGCAGAGCACAGGGGGCCAATGAGCAGTTCTTC. It codes for CATSRAQGANEQFF.

In its sample, this clone ranks as medium-sized (0.01 to 0.1%). This sequence joins TRBV11-3 and TRBJ1-1, with a tentative D call TRBD1 (5 bases). Germline V gene data show CDR1 as SGHNT and CDR2 as YENEEA. The germline V and J ends were trimmed by 7 bases and 5 bases, with 17 bases remaining between them. This CDR3 spans 14 amino acids. CDR3 sequence: CASTRGGDGTEAFF. In DNA form, the CDR3 reads TGTGCCAGCACCCGAGGAGGGGATGGTACTGAAGCTTTCTTT.

This clone was seen only a few times. The chain links TRBV11-1 to TRBJ2-2, with D possibly TRBD1 on 6 matching bases. This CDR3 contains 16 residues. V was cut by 5 bases and J by 6 bases, with 19 bases left in between. In germline, CDR1 is SGHAT, CDR2 FQDESV (reference sequence). CDR3 DNA sequence: TGTGCCAGCAGCACCGAACAGGGTCGGATTTCCGGGGAGCTGTTTTTT. Its translation: CASSTEQGRISGELFF.

The chain has TRBV30 and TRBJ1-1; D gene uncertain. CDR1 and CDR2 from the germline V gene are GTSNPN and SVGIG (reference sequence). V was trimmed by 7 bases and J by 7 bases, leaving 13 bases between them. The length of the CDR3 is 11 residues. CDR3 loop: CASSGRVEAFF. In DNA, the CDR3 is TGTGCCTCATCCGGGCGGGTTGAAGCTTTCTTT.

This clone has only one observation. The chain employs TRBV10-1 and TRBJ1-1; 8 bases line up with TRBD1. Germline V CDR1 and CDR2: WNHNN, SYGVQD (reference sequence). V lost 2 bases to trimming and J lost 8 bases; unmatched junction nucleotides: 4. The CDR3 is made up of 13 amino acids. This CDR3 is CASSEQGAKEAFF. The CDR3 DNA reads TGCGCCAGCAGTGAGCAGGGGGCAAAGGAAGCTTTCTTT.

V gene TRBV9 combines with J gene TRBJ2-5; D not certain. CDR1 is SGDLS, CDR2 YYNGEE, per germline. CDR3 length equals 12 residues. Trimming pared 4 bases from V and 7 bases from J, leaving 11 bases between. The CDR3 DNA sequence: TGTGCCAGCAGCTTAGCTTGGGGGACCCAGTACTTC. This gives the protein CASSLAWGTQYF.

This clone was counted between two and nine times. V is TRBV19 and J is TRBJ1-6; D gene unclear. The ends were cut back, 3 bases at V and 8 bases at J, with 11 bases in the middle. The germline V gene encodes CDR1 LNHDA and CDR2 SQIVND (reference sequence). CDR3 length equals 14 residues. The CDR3 reads CASSIDRVDSPLHF. Written as DNA, the CDR3 is TGTGCCAGTAGTATTGATAGGGTCGATTCACCCCTCCACTTT.

By sample fraction, this clone is medium-sized. This chain links TRBV11-3 with TRBJ1-6, with 8 bases that match TRBD1. The trim removed 1 base at V and 14 bases at J, leaving 16 bases unmatched. Germline assignment: CDR1 SGHNT and CDR2 YENEEA. This CDR3 has 17 amino acids. The chain's CDR3 is CASSLGGLGQGSSALHF. The CDR3 bases are TGTGCCAGCAGCTTAGGGGGTCTAGGACAGGGTTCTTCGGCCCTCCACTTT.

This clone was found a few times. An end of the junction differs from the germline gene, which may be a read error. The chain carries TRBV9 and TRBJ1-6, with D unclear. This CDR3 contains 15 residues. Germline lookup yields CDR1 SGDLS and CDR2 YYNGEE. The CDR3 DNA reads TGTGCCAGCAGAGTAGGCCTCCTCTATAATTCACCCCTCCACTTT. Translating gives CASRVGLLYNSPLHF.

The J gene is TRBJ2-4, the V gene TRBV6-7, with TRBD2 identical over 8 bases. TRBV6-7 is filed as an ORF, its function uncertain. V was clipped by 6 bases and J by 3 bases; unmatched bases: 10. The CDR3 loop spans 16 amino acids. The CDR3 region is CASSSRAGVGKNIQYF. The CDR3 DNA reads as TGTGCCAGCAGCTCCAGAGCGGGGGTGGGCAAAAACATTCAGTACTTC.

The rearrangement joins TRBV19 to TRBJ2-2; D not certain. CDR3 length: 15 residues. Germline assignment: CDR1 LNHDA and CDR2 SQIVND (reference sequence). V lost 3 bases and J lost 5, with 13 bases in between. CDR3 residues: CASSMAVGRTGELFF. In nucleotides, the CDR3 is TGTGCCAGTAGTATGGCGGTAGGAAGGACCGGGGAGCTGTTTTTT.